This T cell receptor beta chain was identified in a study of early T cells in non-severe SARS-CoV-2 infection (dated by TCRdb to 2020 to 2022). For context, the study as a whole: Because TCR sequencing relied on bulk RNA taken from unsorted whole blood, pairing of alpha and beta chains was not possible. The investigation overall reported the following: Matching against VDJdb was skewed toward anti-spike CD8 responses, likely underestimated virus-specific expansions, and missed private and CD4 specificities.

Here V drops 3 bases and J drops 7 bases, and the junction holds 10 bases not matched to any gene. For CDR1 and CDR2, the germline V gene lists ENHRY and SYGVKD. Reading from cysteine to phenylalanine, the CDR3 counts 16 amino acids. Of the read, only the CDR3 DNA is kept; its 48 bases are in frame from base 1. This was a case-control study nested in a cohort of healthcare workers in London, UK, who had nasopharyngeal swab PCR tests and blood samples taken every week. Healthcare workers were recruited during the week of the UK lockdown, between 23 and 31 March 2020, and followed weekly for up to about 15 weeks. Library construction relied on 5' RACE. Sequenced on a NextSeq 500. To correct for sequencing error and PCR bias, the TCR library protocol tagged individual cDNA molecules with unique molecular identifiers. Sequencing covered both TCR alpha and beta chains, and within each sample the abundances of alpha and beta sequences were tightly co-correlated. From the authors' description of their analysis: V gene, J gene and CDR3 annotation of TCR sequences was performed with Decombinator V4. Expanded TCRs were defined as changing significantly between any two time points under a Poisson model with p below 0.0001. TCR abundances were normalised to the total number of TCRs sequenced per sample and were expressed as counts per million. MAIT TCRs were defined by TRAV1-2 paired with TRAJ12, TRAJ20 or TRAJ33, and iNKT TCRs by TRAV10 paired with TRAJ18. VDJdb, accessed 1 November 2021, was searched for CMV, EBV and SARS-CoV-2 annotated TCRs, with TCRs annotated for multiple antigens excluded. TCRdb applied fastp at Q25 and MiXCR to the public reads, then kept only in-frame beta chains. Every entry covers one CDR3 protein and lists the most common genes and DNA from its rows. TCRdb, not the original authors, processed these V and J calls. Across this sample there are 100,000 or so distinct CDR3 sequences, with approximately 16% seen only once. 4.5% to 6.5% of the sample rests with the top ten.

Points on this clonotype: The antigen this receptor binds is unknown. Base qualities are not at hand, and no much larger clone is one base apart.

The sequence is built from TRBV10-3 and TRBJ2-1; 9 central bases correspond to TRBD1. This receptor was identified in an adult who was a healthcare worker with PCR-confirmed SARS-CoV-2 infection or an uninfected control (not recorded which). This sample comprised whole blood, obtained at baseline. CDR3 region: CAISEFPTGGRNEQFF. In nucleotide form, the sequence is TGTGCCATCAGTGAATTCCCGACAGGGGGTCGGAATGAGCAGTTCTTC.